These T cell receptor beta chains were read from a single sample in a study of CD8 T cells in ankylosing spondylitis. TCRdb re-derived calls from the 5' RACE reads in MiXCR, one entry per CDR3 protein. The top ten hold 5.5% to 7.5% of the sample, which has 150,000 to 200,000 distinct CDR3 sequences, around a third seen once. The sequenced material came from synovial fluid, either unsorted or a sorted T cell fraction (not recorded which). These receptors were obtained from a male donor with ankylosing spondylitis. Both conserved end residues are part of each CDR3. A D gene is named only where the DNA matches it firmly. The listing skips clone size in some rows; elsewhere it reads once, few, many or a size class.

many	15	TRBV20-1	TRBJ1-1	.	CSARLWAAVNTEAFF	TGCAGTGCTAGGTTATGGGCCGCGGTGAACACTGAAGCTTTCTTT
.	15	TRBV7-9	TRBJ1-1	.	CASSRLVRDNTEAFF	TGTGCCAGCAGCCGGCTCGTCAGAGATAACACTGAAGCTTTCTTT
many	14	TRBV20-1	TRBJ1-5	TRBD1	CSVMDRGNNQPQHF	TGCAGTGTCATGGACAGGGGGAACAATCAGCCCCAGCATTTT
.	12	TRBV20-1	TRBJ1-2	.	CSARAASYGYTF	TGCAGTGCTAGGGCAGCTTCCTATGGCTACACCTTC
few	14	TRBV2	TRBJ2-5	.	CATGGGDLMETQYF	TGTGCCACGGGCGGTGGGGACCTCATGGAGACCCAGTACTTC
many	11	TRBV5-1	TRBJ2-5	.	CASGVQETQYF	TGCGCCAGCGGGGTCCAAGAGACCCAGTACTTC
.	16	TRBV9	TRBJ1-1	.	CASSVPVGGLSTEAFF	TGTGCCAGCAGCGTACCTGTCGGGGGGCTGAGCACTGAAGCTTTCTTT
.	16	TRBV6-1	TRBJ2-3	TRBD2	CASSRGTSGYTDTQYF	TGTGCCAGCAGTCGTGGGACTAGCGGATACACAGATACGCAGTATTTT
once	15	TRBV12-3/TRBV12-4	TRBJ2-7	.	CASGHGMARTYEQYF	TGTGCCAGCGGGCACGGAATGGCGAGGACCTACGAGCAGTACTTC
.	13	TRBV19	TRBJ2-1	TRBD1	CASSAGQGGEQFF	TGTGCCAGTAGTGCGGGACAGGGCGGTGAGCAGTTCTTC